The sequence of this TCR beta chain was determined in a study of blood T cells in healthy people across ages. Combining a sample-barcoded 5' primer with a J-beta primer mix, a second PCR ran for about 7 to 12 cycles. MiXCR was run by TCRdb on the 5' RACE reads, yielding one entry per CDR3 protein. The data hold hundreds of thousands of distinct CDR3 sequences, with roughly half observed a single time. The receptor's source is an elderly woman in good health. The sample consisted of blood.

Here the CDR3 DNA reads TGTGCCAGCAGTCCCCTGGGAAGCGGGATAGAGACCCAGTACTTC. This encodes CASSPLGSGIETQYF. The rearrangement joins TRBV3-1 to TRBJ2-5; 7 nucleotides match TRBD2. Trimming at V came to 6 bases and at J to 4 bases, leaving 11 bases not matched to a gene. The length of the CDR3 is 15 residues. Germline V CDR1 and CDR2: LGHDT, YNNKEL (reference sequence).